What follows are 2 T cell receptor beta chains derived from one specimen sequenced in a study of blood T cell repertoires in COVID-19. Profiled with immunoSEQ multiplex PCR; TCRdb holds only in-frame clones, not every one. The sample lists approximately 100,000 clones, 86% occurring once. Sequenced material: peripheral blood. The receptors here all came from a man aged 50-59 years with acute or convalescent COVID-19.

V is TRBV4-2 and J is TRBJ2-3; 9 bases align to TRBD2. J gave up 3 bases and V 0 bases, and 10 bases lay outside the gene matches. The CDR3 consists of 18 residues. Germline assignment: CDR1 LGHNA and CDR2 YNFKEQ. The CDR3 reads CASSQDLAGGPRTDTQYF. The CDR3 DNA reads TGTGCCAGCAGCCAAGATCTTGCGGGAGGGCCCAGGACAGATACGCAGTATTTT.

This chain joins TRBV27 and TRBJ1-1, with 8 nucleotides matching TRBD1. Germline V gene lookup returns CDR1 MNHEY and CDR2 SMNVEV (reference sequence). The CDR3 runs 17 residues. Trimming at V came to 6 bases and at J to 3 bases, leaving 15 bases not matched to a gene. The CDR3 DNA reads TGTGCCAGCAGGGGGGCAGGACAGGGATCAACGGACACTGAAGCTTTCTTT. Translating gives CASRGAGQGSTDTEAFF.